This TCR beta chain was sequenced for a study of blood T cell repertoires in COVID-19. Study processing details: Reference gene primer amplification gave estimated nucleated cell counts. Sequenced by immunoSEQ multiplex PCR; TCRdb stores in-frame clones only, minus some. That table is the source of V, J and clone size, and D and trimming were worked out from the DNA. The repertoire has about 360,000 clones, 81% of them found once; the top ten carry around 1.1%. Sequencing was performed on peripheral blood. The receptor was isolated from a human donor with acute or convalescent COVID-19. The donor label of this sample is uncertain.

The CDR3 loop is CASSPTPGTKNSPLHF. The CDR3 DNA reads TGCGCCAGCAGCCCCACTCCCGGGACAAAGAATTCACCCCTCCACTTT. The V and J genes are TRBV5-1 and TRBJ1-6; weak D call: TRBD1 (6 bases). Germline CDR1 reads SGHRS; CDR2 reads YFSETQ. Deletions cut 4 bases from V and 7 bases from J, with 18 bases between. This CDR3 has 16 amino acids.